This T cell receptor beta chain was recovered during a study of cytomegalovirus exposure and HLA in healthy donors. This CDR3 is 14 amino acids long. J gave up 3 bases and V 4 bases, and 4 bases lay outside the gene matches. The germline CDR1 and CDR2 sequences are MNHEY and SVGAGI. The data were produced by immunoSEQ multiplex PCR, yet TCRdb's version contains in-frame clones alone and is incomplete. The sample carries 150,000 to 200,000 clones, approximately 86% recorded once. Sequencing was done on a sample of PBMCs. The chain links TRBV6-5 to TRBJ1-1, with 8 bases identical to TRBD1. The sequence was obtained from a woman under 30 in good health and CMV-seronegative. CDR3 bases: TGTGCCAGCAGTTCGACAGGGGCCTACACTGAAGCTTTCTTT. Protein: CASSSTGAYTEAFF.